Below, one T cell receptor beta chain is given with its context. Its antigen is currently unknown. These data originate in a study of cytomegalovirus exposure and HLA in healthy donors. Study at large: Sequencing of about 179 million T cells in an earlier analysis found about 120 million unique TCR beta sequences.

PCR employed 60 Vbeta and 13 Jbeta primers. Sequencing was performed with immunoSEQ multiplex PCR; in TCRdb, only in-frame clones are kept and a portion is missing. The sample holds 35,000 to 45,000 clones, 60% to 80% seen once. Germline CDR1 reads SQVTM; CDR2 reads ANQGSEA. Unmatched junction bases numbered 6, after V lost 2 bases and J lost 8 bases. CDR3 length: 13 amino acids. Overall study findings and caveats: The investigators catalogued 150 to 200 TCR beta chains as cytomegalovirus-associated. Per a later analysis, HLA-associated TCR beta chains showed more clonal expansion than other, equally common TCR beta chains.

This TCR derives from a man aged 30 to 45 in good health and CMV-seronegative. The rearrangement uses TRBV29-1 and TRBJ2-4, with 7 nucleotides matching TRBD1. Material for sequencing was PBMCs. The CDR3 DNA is TGCAGCGTTGAATTGAGGACAGGTGACATTCAGTACTTC. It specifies CSVELRTGDIQYF.